These 22 T cell receptor beta chains originate from one sample sequenced in a study of CXCR3-negative and CXCR3-positive naive CD8 T cells. Through 5' RACE with UMI labels, the TRB cDNA libraries were prepared. TCRdb reanalyzed the 5' RACE reads and collapses them to one entry per CDR3 protein, without DNA. The sample holds under 65,000 distinct CDR3 sequences. The sample consisted of memory CD8+ T cells from blood. Every receptor here comes from a human donor in good health. Some clones in this sample may be carry-over from other donors' samples.

The chain is built from TRBV9 and TRBJ2-2; TCRdb reports TRBD1, a call that lacks DNA to check it against. The germline CDR1 and CDR2 sequences are SGDLS and YYNGEE. This CDR3 comprises 17 residues. CDR3 amino acids: CASSVNRDALNTGELFF. The full variable domain, completed using reference TRBV9 and TRBJ2-2, is DSGVTQTPKHLITATGQRVTLRCSPRSGDLSVYWYQQSLDQGLQFLIQYYNGEERAKGNILERFSAQQFPDLHSELNLSSLELGDSALYFCASSVNRDALNTGELFFGEGSRLTVL.

The gene calls are TRBV20-1 and TRBJ1-2; checking the TCRdb D call of TRBD1 is not possible without DNA. The germline CDR1 and CDR2 sequences are DFQATT and SNEGSKA (reference sequence). The CDR3 is 17 amino acids. The CDR3 loop reads CSARRTGGEAPNYGYTF.

The V and J genes are TRBV29-1 and TRBJ2-2; the D gene TCRdb calls, TRBD1, cannot be checked with no DNA. The CDR3 is 11 residues long. CDR1 is SQVTM and CDR2 is ANQGSEA in the germline V gene. The CDR3 reads CSGKGTGELFF.

The J gene is TRBJ2-1, the V gene TRBV7-3; the TRBD2 assignment by TCRdb is unverifiable without DNA. Per the germline V gene, CDR1 is SGHTA and CDR2 is FQGTGA. This CDR3 comprises 16 residues. CDR3 in amino acids: CASSPLVGPTYNEQFF.

The chain uses TRBV3-1 and TRBJ2-7. Germline V CDR1 and CDR2: LGHDT, YNNKEL (reference sequence). This CDR3 is 14 amino acids long. The CDR3 loop is CASSQVDSSYEQYF.

The CDR3 sequence is CSVEDWGGLNYGYTF. The chain couples TRBV29-1 to TRBJ1-2; there is no DNA to check the TCRdb D call of TRBD1. This CDR3 region has 15 residues. Germline values: CDR1 SQVTM, CDR2 ANQGSEA. The full variable domain, with the rest looked up from reference TRBV29-1 and TRBJ1-2, is SAVISQKPSRDICQRGTSLTIQCQVDSQVTMMFWYRQQPGQSLTLIATANQGSEATYESGFVIDKFPISRPNLTFSTLTVSNMSPEDSSIYLCSVEDWGGLNYGYTFGSGTRLTVV.

This chain joins TRBV29-1 and TRBJ2-2; TCRdb picks TRBD2, but there is no DNA to check that call. Per the germline V gene, CDR1 is SQVTM and CDR2 is ANQGSEA. CDR3 length equals 15 residues. The CDR3 sequence: CSVETSGRNTGELFF.

The V call is TRBV5-1, the J call TRBJ2-7; without DNA, the TCRdb call of TRBD1 cannot be checked. CDR1 and CDR2 (germline): SGHRS, YFSETQ. The CDR3 has 13 residues. This CDR3 reads CASSARDRREQYF.

This CDR3 is CSVDPVNTEAFF. This rearrangement joins TRBV29-1 to TRBJ1-1. Per the germline V gene, CDR1 is SQVTM and CDR2 is ANQGSEA. This CDR3 is built from 12 residues.

The chain couples TRBV3-1 to TRBJ2-7; TCRdb lists TRBD1, though no DNA is available to test this call. CDR1 and CDR2 (germline): LGHDT, YNNKEL (reference sequence). The CDR3 covers 15 residues. CDR3 amino acids: CASSPGGGPPYEQYF.

This chain links TRBV4-2 with TRBJ2-1; there is no DNA to check the TCRdb D call of TRBD2. The CDR3 sequence is 16 residues long. The germline gives CDR1 LGHNA, CDR2 YNFKEQ. CDR3 amino acids: CASSQDHELGGNEQFF.

This rearrangement joins TRBV18 to TRBJ1-2; TCRdb proposes TRBD1, but this gene call is untestable without DNA. The length of the CDR3 is 16 residues. Germline values: CDR1 KGHSH, CDR2 LQKENI. CDR3 in amino acids: CASSPVVRGQGHGYTF.

This rearrangement joins TRBV7-8 to TRBJ1-2; TCRdb's D call, TRBD1, is unchecked because there is no DNA. This CDR3 comprises 15 residues. CDR1 is SGHVS, CDR2 FQNEAQ, per germline. Here the CDR3 reads CASSRDREINYGYTF. Supplemented by reference TRBV7-8 and TRBJ1-2, the full variable domain reads GAGVSQSPRYKVAKRGQDVALRCDPISGHVSLFWYQQALGQGPEFLTYFQNEAQLDKSGLPSDRFFAERPEGSVSTLKIQRTQQEDSAVYLCASSRDREINYGYTFGSGTRLTVV.

This chain joins TRBV6-4 and TRBJ1-5. Germline V gives CDR1 MRHNA, CDR2 SNTAGT. The CDR3 has 13 residues. CDR3: CASSPFSNQPQHF.

The chain carries TRBV20-1 and TRBJ1-1. This CDR3 has 12 residues. Germline CDR1 reads DFQATT; CDR2 reads SNEGSKA (reference sequence). The CDR3: CSAITEALEAFF.

The chain has TRBV11-2 and TRBJ2-1; the TCRdb D gene call, TRBD2, has no DNA to confirm it. The CDR3 is 14 amino acids. CDR1 is SGHAT, CDR2 FQNNGV, per germline. The CDR3 reads CASSLDGSGVEQFF. The whole variable domain, filled in from reference TRBV11-2 and TRBJ2-1, reads EAGVAQSPRYKIIEKRQSVAFWCNPISGHATLYWYQQILGQGPKLLIQFQNNGVVDDSQLPKDRFSAERLKGVDSTLKIQPAKLEDSAVYLCASSLDGSGVEQFFGPGTRLTVL.

This sequence joins TRBV27 and TRBJ2-7; TCRdb calls TRBD1, which cannot be checked without DNA. In germline, CDR1 is MNHEY, CDR2 SMNVEV (reference sequence). The CDR3 extends over 13 amino acids. The CDR3 loop reads CASQTGPSYEQYF.

J is TRBJ1-1 and V is TRBV4-2; TCRdb's assignment of TRBD1 cannot be checked, as there is no DNA. In germline, CDR1 is LGHNA, CDR2 YNFKEQ. The length of the CDR3 is 14 residues. The CDR3 loop reads CASSQSTENTEAFF.

This chain uses TRBV29-1 with TRBJ1-4; TCRdb's D call of TRBD1 is untestable without DNA. CDR3 length: 14 amino acids. Germline V gene sequence: CDR1 SQVTM, CDR2 ANQGSEA. CDR3 residues: CSVAGTGSNEKLFF.

The V and J genes are TRBV5-1 and TRBJ2-1; TCRdb indicates TRBD1, and absent DNA this call remains unverified. The germline V gene encodes CDR1 SGHRS and CDR2 YFSETQ. The CDR3 is 15 residues long. CDR3 in amino acids: CASSFETVIDNEQFF.

The V call is TRBV10-1, the J call TRBJ1-2; the D call from TCRdb, TRBD1, cannot be confirmed without DNA. Per the germline V gene, CDR1 is WNHNN and CDR2 is SYGVQD (reference sequence). CDR3 length equals 13 residues. The CDR3 spells CASRQGTGYGYTF.

The chain joins TRBV28 to TRBJ1-5; the TRBD1 assignment by TCRdb is unverifiable without DNA. Germline CDR1 is MDHEN and CDR2 is SYDVKM. CDR3 length: 17 residues. The CDR3 here is CASSLYGTAYSNQPQHF.